A selection of T cell receptor beta chains follows, all from one sample in a study of T cell responses to AZD1222 COVID-19 vaccine. Profiling relied on immunoSEQ multiplex PCR, and the TCRdb table lists in-frame clones only, not all of them. The sample lists fewer than 150,000 clones, 90% to 95% occurring once. Material: peripheral blood, obtained on day 0 of AZD1222 vaccination. These receptors were collected from an adult in good health. Both conserved end residues are part of each CDR3. A D gene is named only where the DNA matches it firmly. Clone size is shown for a subset of rows, as once, few, many or a class of expanded clone.

d_call clone_size j_call v_call cdr3_aa cdr3_nt
TRBD1 . TRBJ1-6 TRBV5-6 CASSRRPTGIGSSPLHF TGTGCCAGCAGCCGTCGACCGACAGGGATCGGAAGCTCACCCCTCCACTTT
. . TRBJ2-6 TRBV2 CASKEGRGFSLANVLTF TGTGCCAGCAAAGAGGGACGGGGATTTTCTTTGGCCAACGTCCTGACTTTC
. . TRBJ1-3 TRBV9 CASSRAGDFGNTIYF TGTGCCAGCAGCCGGGCAGGGGATTTTGGAAACACCATATATTTT
. . TRBJ1-2 TRBV2 CASSVPLQGTYYTF TGTGCCAGCAGTGTCCCACTCCAGGGAACTTACTACACCTTC
TRBD1 few TRBJ1-2 TRBV19 CATRTGFDYGYTF TGTGCCACTAGGACAGGGTTCGACTATGGCTACACCTTC
. . TRBJ1-5 TRBV14 CASSQVRGRNQPQHF TGTGCCAGCAGCCAAGTACGAGGGCGCAATCAGCCCCAGCATTTT
TRBD2 few TRBJ2-2 TRBV27 CASRGTSLAGELFF TGTGCCAGCAGGGGGACTAGTCTCGCCGGGGAGCTGTTTTTT
TRBD2 . TRBJ2-1 TRBV7-7 CASSESLAGSYNEQFF TGTGCTAGCAGCGAATCACTAGCGGGATCCTACAATGAGCAGTTCTTC
TRBD2 . TRBJ2-2 TRBV5-1 CASSFLAGELSGELFF TGCGCCAGCAGCTTTCTAGCGGGAGAGCTGTCCGGGGAGCTGTTTTTT
TRBD2 . TRBJ2-1 TRBV27 CASSLREEAGEQFF TGTGCCAGCAGTTTGCGGGAGGAGGCGGGTGAGCAGTTCTTC